This T cell receptor (beta chain) was sequenced for a study of T cell changes during pregnancy in multiple sclerosis. The table lists this clone with a count of one. TCRdb's table, derived via immunoSEQ multiplex PCR, lists solely in-frame clones and lacks some. The sample lists about 110,000 clones, about 89% occurring once. This CDR3 is 15 amino acids long. J gave up 5 bases and V 3 bases, and 7 bases lay outside the gene matches. The germline CDR1 and CDR2 sequences are SQVTM and ANQGSEA. This receptor was obtained from a female donor with multiple sclerosis, enrolled in a pregnancy study. The sample here was peripheral blood, taken before pregnancy. The chain employs TRBV29-1 and TRBJ2-2, with 9 positions matching TRBD2. The CDR3 bases are TGCAGCGTTGAGTTTCTAGCGGGACGGACCGGGGAGCTGTTTTTT. Its translation: CSVEFLAGRTGELFF.